The clone carrying this T cell receptor beta chain was detected a few times. These data belong to a study of beta chain features in type 1 diabetes. At the level of the study: Patients looked much like healthy donors when it came to age, gender and cell yields. All samples combined gave around 98,000,000 sorted cells for examination.

This CDR3 comprises 16 residues. Germline V lookup: CDR1 LNHNV, CDR2 YYDKDF (reference sequence). With V trimmed by 0 bases and J by 2 bases, 5 bases remained unmatched. As every portion of the isolated RNA was reverse transcribed, the sequencing read expressed TCRB transcripts. Produced via immunoSEQ multiplex PCR; TCRdb's table is partial and in-frame only. This sample carries around 300,000 clones, around 7.3% of them seen once, and the ten largest clones take roughly 1%. Sequenced: central memory CD4+ T cells from blood. This TCR was recovered from a woman aged 18-35 years in good health. The V call is TRBV15, the J call TRBJ2-3; 7 positions match TRBD2. The CDR3 sequence is CATSRDKAGYTDTQYF. The CDR3 nucleotides read TGTGCCACCAGCAGAGATAAAGCGGGATACACAGATACGCAGTATTTT.